The rows below give T cell receptor beta chains drawn from one sample of a study of cytomegalovirus exposure and HLA in healthy donors. Profiled with immunoSEQ multiplex PCR; TCRdb holds only in-frame clones, not every one. The data hold roughly 250,000 clones, with about 75% observed a single time. Material: PBMCs. These receptors were taken from a female donor in good health and CMV-seronegative. CDR3s include the opening cysteine and the closing phenylalanine or tryptophan. The D gene is left open where the match is weak. A row's size may be missing; if present it is once, few, many or a size class.

abundance,j_gene,v_gene,d_gene,CDR3nt,CDR3aa
few,TRBJ1-4,TRBV12-5,-,TGTGCTAGTGCTCCCGAGCGTAATGAAAAACTGTTTTTT,CASAPERNEKLFF
-,TRBJ2-7,TRBV28,-,TGTGCCAGCAGTTTCCGAGGTAACTCCTACGAGCAGTACTTC,CASSFRGNSYEQYF
-,TRBJ1-5,TRBV5-6,-,TGTGCCAGCAGCCCAGCAGGGAAGGGTCAGCCCCAGCATTTT,CASSPAGKGQPQHF
-,TRBJ1-1,TRBV5-4,TRBD1,TGTGCCAGCGGAATAACAGGGGGTAACACTGAAGCTTTCTTT,CASGITGGNTEAFF
-,TRBJ2-7,TRBV5-4,TRBD2,TGTGCCAGCAGCTATCTAGCGGGAGGGCATCTCGAGCAGTACTTC,CASSYLAGGHLEQYF
-,TRBJ2-4,TRBV9,TRBD2,TGTGCCAGCACAGCGGGGACCGGTACGGCCAAAAACATTCAGTACTTC,CASTAGTGTAKNIQYF
-,TRBJ2-5,TRBV14,-,TGTGCCAGCAGCCGCGACAGCGTACAAGAGACCCAGTACTTC,CASSRDSVQETQYF
once,TRBJ1-1,TRBV5-4,-,TGTGCCAGCACCTCAGGGGTTCACCTGAACACTGAAGCTTTCTTT,CASTSGVHLNTEAFF
-,TRBJ2-1,TRBV11-3,-,TGTGCCAGCAGTTCGGAGGGGAGCTCCTACAATGAGCAGTTCTTC,CASSSEGSSYNEQFF
-,TRBJ2-7,TRBV4-1,-,TGCGCCAGCAGCCAGGACCCCCCGCGTAGCGGATTAGCCTACGAGCAGTACTTC,CASSQDPPRSGLAYEQYF
-,TRBJ2-1,TRBV7-2,TRBD1,TGTGCCAGCAGCTTCTTCCGGGACAGGGGTATGAATGAGCAGTTCTTC,CASSFFRDRGMNEQFF
-,TRBJ2-7,TRBV5-1,-,TGCGCCAGCAGCACCGAGGGCTTAGCCTACGAGCAGTACTTC,CASSTEGLAYEQYF
-,TRBJ2-5,TRBV5-1,TRBD1,TGCGCCAGCAGGGAGCCAGGGGGCTCGGAGACCCAGTACTTC,CASREPGGSETQYF
-,TRBJ2-7,TRBV5-5,-,TGTGCCAGCAGCTTGGGATACGGCAGGGGAGGGTACGAGCAGTACTTC,CASSLGYGRGGYEQYF
-,TRBJ1-3,TRBV7-8,-,TGTGCCAGCAGCTTAGGGATTACAGGGCACTCTGGAAACACCATATATTTT,CASSLGITGHSGNTIYF
-,TRBJ2-5,TRBV5-1,-,TGCGCCAGCAGCCAGGAACGGGAGACCCAGTACTTC,CASSQERETQYF